This entry lists 19 T cell receptor beta chains sequenced from one sample in a study of cytomegalovirus exposure and HLA in healthy donors. Both 60 Vbeta primers and 13 Jbeta primers went into the PCR. This table comes from immunoSEQ multiplex PCR, and its TCRdb copy is limited to in-frame clones, with some not included. The sample shows some 150,000 clones, under 80% of them seen only once. Sequenced sample: PBMCs. The receptors were gathered from a female donor in good health and CMV-seronegative.

Regarding this clone: At one boundary the junction diverges from the germline segment, which might be a read error. The rearrangement joins TRBV7-7 to TRBJ2-5; D may be TRBD2 (7 bases). This CDR3 comprises 15 residues. Germline CDR1 is SSHAT and CDR2 is FNYEAQ (reference sequence). CDR3 sequence reads: CASTQGGGYQETQYF. The CDR3 DNA is TGTGCTAGCACGCAAGGGGGGGGGTACCAAGAGACCCAGTACTTC.

The rearrangement uses TRBV27 and TRBJ2-3; D is perhaps TRBD2 (6 bases). Trimming took 7 bases from V and 2 from J, leaving 22 bases between them. This CDR3 region has 17 residues. Germline loops: CDR1 MNHEY, CDR2 SMNVEV (reference sequence). The CDR3: CASNGYASGETTDTQYF. CDR3 nucleotide sequence: TGTGCCAGCAATGGGTATGCCTCGGGGGAGACCACAGATACGCAGTATTTT.

The DNA of the CDR3 is TGTGCCAGCAGCTTCGGGGGAAACACCATATATTTT. It is translated as CASSFGGNTIYF. V is TRBV7-9 and J is TRBJ1-3; D is uncertain. V lost 3 bases to trimming and J lost 4 bases, with 4 bases between them. The length of the CDR3 is 12 residues. Per the germline V gene, CDR1 is SEHNR and CDR2 is FQNEAQ (reference sequence).

The chain couples TRBV19 to TRBJ2-2, with D tentatively TRBD1 (5 bases). The CDR3 covers 14 residues. Germline CDR1 is LNHDA and CDR2 is SQIVND (reference sequence). Trimming took off 4 bases at V and 3 bases at J, with 9 bases between the two ends. CDR3 loop: CASSTNRYTGELFF. CDR3 sequence (DNA): TGTGCCAGTAGTACAAACAGGTACACCGGGGAGCTGTTTTTT.

The V call is TRBV6-5, the J call TRBJ2-1, with 9 bases matching TRBD2. V lost 5 bases, J lost 2 bases, and 4 bases stayed unmatched. In germline, CDR1 is MNHEY, CDR2 SVGAGI. CDR3 length equals 15 residues. CDR3 bases: TGTGCCAGCAGTCTGGGACTAGCAGCCTACAATGAGCAGTTCTTC. Translation gives CASSLGLAAYNEQFF.

The chain couples TRBV4-3 to TRBJ2-3, with D hard to call. Trimming cost V 3 bases and J 0 bases, with 10 bases left between them. Germline assignment: CDR1 LGHNA and CDR2 YSLEER. CDR3 length equals 15 residues. The CDR3 region is CASSHTSPSTDTQYF. The CDR3 nucleotides are TGCGCCAGCAGCCATACTTCTCCCAGCACAGATACGCAGTATTTT.

The chain couples TRBV7-9 to TRBJ1-3; 8 nucleotides agree with TRBD1. This CDR3 has 16 residues. V shed 1 base, J shed 5 bases, and the junction held 7 bases outside the gene matches. Germline V lookup: CDR1 SEHNR, CDR2 FQNEAQ (reference sequence). The CDR3 reads CASSLDVTGGRNTIYF. In DNA, the CDR3 is TGTGCCAGCAGCTTAGATGTCACAGGGGGTCGAAACACCATATATTTT.

Notes on this clone: A junction end diverges from the germline sequence, so it may reflect a read error. This chain connects TRBV6-1 to TRBJ2-6; 9 bases map to TRBD1. The CDR3 extends over 17 amino acids. Germline CDR1 and CDR2: MNHNS and SASEGT. Here the CDR3 reads CASREGQGTVGANVLTF. DNA of the CDR3: TGTGCCAGCAGGGAAGGACAGGGGACTGTTGGGGCCAACGTCCTGACTTTC.

The chain employs TRBV6-5 and TRBJ2-5, with 9 bases fitting TRBD1. Germline V gene lookup returns CDR1 MNHEY and CDR2 SVGAGI. After removal of 6 bases from V and 4 bases from J, the junction contained 6 bases not matched to a gene. The CDR3 extends over 14 amino acids. The CDR3 nucleotides read TGTGCCAGCAGCTTAACAGGGGGCGGAGAGACCCAGTACTTC. It codes for CASSLTGGGETQYF.

V is TRBV25-1 and J is TRBJ1-2, with 7 bases aligning to TRBD1. Trimming removed 4 bases from V and 1 base from J; junction bases left unmatched: 3. The germline gives CDR1 MGHDK, CDR2 SYGVNS. This CDR3 has 14 residues. CDR3 sequence: CASSVTGVNYGYTF. CDR3 DNA: TGTGCCAGCAGTGTTACAGGGGTTAACTATGGCTACACCTTC.

This sequence joins TRBV4-2 and TRBJ1-4; TRBD1 is a possible D gene (6 bases). The length of the CDR3 is 14 residues. V lost 4 bases to trimming and J lost 7 bases, with 13 bases between them. Per the germline V gene, CDR1 is LGHNA and CDR2 is YNFKEQ. The CDR3 DNA follows: TGTGCCAGCAGCCTGGACAGTAGTCCTGAAAAACTGTTTTTT. Protein product: CASSLDSSPEKLFF.

Points on this clone: The sample has other DNA sequences that encode this CDR3 too. The V call is TRBV19, the J call TRBJ2-1, with 10 bases lining up with TRBD2. Per germline, CDR1 LNHDA and CDR2 SQIVND (reference sequence). CDR3 size: 14 residues. The V segment lost 1 base and the J segment 10 bases; nucleotides outside the gene matches: 4. CDR3 sequence (DNA): TGTGCCAGTAGTATAGGAGGACTAGCGGTCGAGCAGTTCTTC. Residues: CASSIGGLAVEQFF.

This sequence joins TRBV6-6 and TRBJ2-1, with 8 bases identical to TRBD2. The CDR3 has 14 residues. J was trimmed by 6 bases and V by 5 bases; bases with no gene match: 6. Germline values: CDR1 MNHNY, CDR2 SVGAGI (reference sequence). The CDR3 spells CASSQREPVNEQFF. The CDR3 coding sequence is TGTGCCAGCAGTCAGCGGGAGCCGGTCAATGAGCAGTTCTTC.

This rearrangement joins TRBV7-9 to TRBJ1-1; D gene unclear. The CDR3 has 17 residues. Germline CDR1 and CDR2: SEHNR and FQNEAQ (reference sequence). Trimming took off 0 bases at V and 1 base at J, with 15 bases between the two ends. CDR3 in amino acids: CASSLALGGHKNTEAFF. The CDR3 DNA follows: TGTGCCAGCAGCTTAGCGCTTGGTGGCCATAAGAACACTGAAGCTTTCTTT.

The chain combines TRBV28 with TRBJ2-5; TRBD2 aligns across 11 bases. V gave up 2 bases and J gave up 3 bases; unmatched junction bases: 5. CDR3 length: 16 amino acids. Per the germline V gene, CDR1 is MDHEN and CDR2 is SYDVKM. For the CDR3, the DNA is TGTGCCAGCAGTTTAATGGGACTAGCGGAGGAAGAGACCCAGTACTTC. Protein sequence: CASSLMGLAEEETQYF.

The rearrangement links TRBV29-1 to TRBJ2-3; TRBD1 is a possible D gene (5 bases). The CDR3 contains 13 residues. V was clipped by 0 bases and J by 4 bases, with 8 bases between them. The germline V gene encodes CDR1 SQVTM and CDR2 ANQGSEA. The CDR3 reads CSVEDQGSDTQYF. In DNA form, the CDR3 reads TGCAGCGTTGAAGATCAGGGATCAGATACGCAGTATTTT.

The rearrangement links TRBV6-1 to TRBJ1-5, with D maybe TRBD1 (5 bases). Germline V gives CDR1 MNHNS, CDR2 SASEGT. Trimming pared 5 bases from V and 6 bases from J, leaving 11 bases between. The CDR3 length is 13 residues. CDR3 in DNA: TGTGCCAGCAGTCTAGGGGTGAGTCAGCCCCAGCATTTT. Translated, it gives CASSLGVSQPQHF.

The chain combines TRBV18 with TRBJ2-7; 11 positions agree with TRBD2. The trim removed 3 bases at V and 2 bases at J, leaving 3 bases unmatched. This CDR3 spans 15 amino acids. CDR1 KGHSH and CDR2 LQKENI come from the germline V gene. DNA for the CDR3: TGTGCCAGCTCACCGGCGGGACTAGCGGCCTACGAGCAGTACTTC. Protein product: CASSPAGLAAYEQYF.

This chain joins TRBV4-1 and TRBJ2-7; 10 nucleotides match TRBD1. Germline loops: CDR1 MGHRA, CDR2 YSYEKL. After removal of 4 bases from V and 4 bases from J, the junction contained 10 bases not matched to a gene. CDR3 length: 16 residues. The CDR3, as DNA: TGCGCCAGCAGCCCCTCCTCAGGGACAGGGGTTTACGAGCAGTACTTC. Encoded protein: CASSPSSGTGVYEQYF.